A single sample gave rise to the 16 T cell receptor beta chains below, sequenced in a study of blood T cell repertoires in COVID-19. The repertoire was sequenced with immunoSEQ multiplex PCR; TCRdb's copy has only in-frame clones and lacks some. The repertoire holds some 160,000 clones, with about 89% as singletons. Specimen: peripheral blood. The receptors shown here come from a man aged 55-75 years with acute or convalescent COVID-19.

The chain employs TRBV15 and TRBJ1-1, with 8 nucleotides matching TRBD1. The junction had 5 bases not matched to a gene; V was cut back by 0 bases and J by 11 bases. This CDR3 is 13 amino acids long. CDR1 and CDR2 from the germline V gene are LNHNV and YYDKDF (reference sequence). CDR3 coding DNA: TGTGCCACCAGCAGAGATCGGAGGACAGGGGCTTTCTTT. This translates into CATSRDRRTGAFF.

Only one count was recorded for this clone. This chain uses TRBV18 with TRBJ1-2; the match to TRBD1 covers 7 bases. The CDR3 sequence is 16 residues long. V shed 2 bases and J 2 bases; nucleotides not matched to a gene: 8. Per the germline V gene, CDR1 is KGHSH and CDR2 is LQKENI. In DNA, the CDR3 is TGTGCCAGCTCACCAGAGGGGACAGCGATGAACTATGGCTACACCTTC. This sequence encodes CASSPEGTAMNYGYTF.

This chain links TRBV5-1 with TRBJ2-3; 7 positions match TRBD2. CDR1 SGHRS and CDR2 YFSETQ come from the germline V gene. This CDR3 has 15 amino acids. V shed 4 bases and J 5 bases; nucleotides not matched to a gene: 10. The CDR3 DNA sequence: TGCGCCAGCAGCATCAGCGGGGTTGAAGTAGATACGCAGTATTTT. Translation: CASSISGVEVDTQYF.

The chain links TRBV19 to TRBJ2-1; 8 bases are a match to TRBD1. V gave up 6 bases and J gave up 4 bases; unmatched junction bases: 5. This CDR3 is 14 amino acids long. The germline CDR1 and CDR2 sequences are LNHDA and SQIVND (reference sequence). CDR3 DNA sequence: TGTGCCAGTAGGGGACAGGTTATGTACAATGAGCAGTTCTTC. Amino acid sequence: CASRGQVMYNEQFF.

The rearrangement links TRBV6-5 to TRBJ1-2; 7 positions match TRBD1. The germline V gene encodes CDR1 MNHEY and CDR2 SVGAGI. V dropped 5 bases and J dropped 12; count of bases not matched to a gene: 9. The CDR3 extends over 12 amino acids. The CDR3 sequence: CASSRAQGSNTF. Written as DNA, the CDR3 is TGTGCCAGCAGTCGAGCACAGGGGAGCAACACCTTC.

As DNA, the CDR3 is TGTGCCAGCAGTGACGGACAGGGGGTTGAAGCTTTCTTT. Translation gives CASSDGQGVEAFF. V and J are TRBV6-1 and TRBJ1-1, with 10 bases lining up with TRBD1. V lost 3 bases and J lost 7; bases outside the gene matches: 2. The CDR3 length is 13 residues. CDR1 MNHNS and CDR2 SASEGT come from the germline V gene.

The chain has TRBV5-1 and TRBJ1-6, with TRBD1 matching 9 bases. The trim removed 3 bases at V and 8 bases at J, leaving 6 bases unmatched. The CDR3 totals 15 residues. The germline V gene encodes CDR1 SGHRS and CDR2 YFSETQ. CDR3 nucleotide sequence: TGCGCCAGCAGCTACGGTAGGACAGGGGATTCACCCCTCCACTTT. It encodes CASSYGRTGDSPLHF.

This clone was observed a single time. This chain connects TRBV18 to TRBJ1-4, with TRBD1 matching over 7 bases. Germline assignment: CDR1 KGHSH and CDR2 LQKENI. The trim removed 5 bases at V and 2 bases at J, leaving 5 bases unmatched. The CDR3 is 15 amino acids. The CDR3 nucleotides are TGTGCCAGCTCAGCTGACAGGGCCACTAATGAAAAACTGTTTTTT. Its protein is CASSADRATNEKLFF.

This chain connects TRBV21-1 to TRBJ1-2; the table calls TRBD1, which could not be checked here. TRBV21-1 is a listed pseudogene. This CDR3 is 18 amino acids long. This CDR3 is CASSKATLGQNTNYGYTF. CDR3 sequence (DNA): TGTGCCAGCAGCAAAGCGACATTGGGACAGAATACTAACTATGGCTACACCTTC.

CDR3: CASGLPDRGGNYGYTF. CDR3 bases: TGTGCTAGTGGTTTGCCCGACAGGGGCGGCAACTATGGCTACACCTTC. The rearrangement uses TRBV12-5 and TRBJ1-2, with 8 bases that match TRBD1. CDR1 is LGHNT, CDR2 FRNRAP, per germline. The junction had 7 bases not matched to a gene; V was cut back by 2 bases and J by 2 bases. The CDR3 is 16 amino acids.

CDR3: CAWRTSGGQETQYF. In nucleotides, the CDR3 is TGTGCCTGGAGAACTAGCGGAGGGCAAGAGACCCAGTACTTC. The V call is TRBV30, the J call TRBJ2-5, with TRBD2 identical over 8 bases. The CDR3 loop spans 14 amino acids. Germline assignment: CDR1 GTSNPN and CDR2 SVGIG (reference sequence). The junction had 5 bases not matched to a gene; V was cut back by 3 bases and J by 2 bases.

This clone appeared once. The CDR3 here is CASSPLSQPQHF. In nucleotides, the CDR3 is TGTGCCAGCAGCCCACTGAGTCAGCCCCAGCATTTT. This chain connects TRBV5-8 to TRBJ1-5; no definite D call. Germline V gene lookup returns CDR1 SGHTS and CDR2 YDEGEE. Trimming pared 4 bases from V and 6 bases from J, leaving 8 bases between. This CDR3 is 12 amino acids long.

Here the CDR3 reads CASSPRNFNEQFF. In nucleotides, the CDR3 is TGTGCCAGCTCACCGCGGAACTTCAATGAGCAGTTCTTC. The rearrangement uses TRBV18 and TRBJ2-1, with no clear D. V dropped 3 bases and J dropped 6 bases, with 9 bases sitting between them. The CDR3 runs to 13 residues. CDR1 is KGHSH and CDR2 is LQKENI in the germline V gene.

The table lists this clone with a few counts. The rearrangement joins TRBV4-2 to TRBJ2-3; 10 bases are shared with TRBD2. The CDR3 sequence is 16 residues long. In germline, CDR1 is LGHNA, CDR2 YNFKEQ. The V and J ends lost 0 bases and 3 bases, in that order; junction bases with no gene match: 3. CDR3 sequence (DNA): TGTGCCAGCAGCCAAGAAGCGGGGGGGCCAACAGATACGCAGTATTTT. It yields the protein CASSQEAGGPTDTQYF.

This clone has just one count. The gene calls are TRBV6-5 and TRBJ1-2; D uncertain. The CDR3 totals 14 residues. The V and J ends lost 8 bases and 6 bases respectively, with 19 bases between them. Germline loops: CDR1 MNHEY, CDR2 SVGAGI. As DNA, the CDR3 is TGTGCCAGCCGAAACACCCGAGGGTCGGATGGCTACACCTTC. The encoded protein is CASRNTRGSDGYTF.

The genes are TRBV5-1 and TRBJ2-7, with D tentatively TRBD1 (6 bases). The germline V and J ends were trimmed by 4 bases and 4 bases, with 12 bases remaining between them. Germline lookup yields CDR1 SGHRS and CDR2 YFSETQ. The CDR3 spans 13 residues. CDR3 in amino acids: CASSDQGLYEQYF. The CDR3 coding sequence is TGCGCCAGCAGCGATCAGGGGCTGTACGAGCAGTACTTC.